These T cell receptor beta chains were read from a single sample in a study of CD8 T cells in Susac syndrome. From the immunoSEQ multiplex PCR reads, TCRdb called clonotypes with MiXCR, one entry per CDR3 protein. The table has about 100,000 distinct CDR3 sequences, roughly 93% seen once; the top ten hold 0.32%. What was sequenced was CD8+ T cells from PBMCs. The receptors shown here come from a human donor in good health. Each CDR3 is given with its conserved first and last residue. A D gene is named only where the DNA matches it firmly. Expanded clones get a size class; other rows say once, few or many, or leave the size out.

cdr3_aa	cdr3_nt	clone_size	d_call	v_call	j_call
CASSQDRGGQETQYF	TGTGCCAGCAGCCAAGATCGGGGGGGCCAAGAGACCCAGTACTTC	.	TRBD2	TRBV4-2	TRBJ2-5
CASSQDYYEQYF	TGCGCCAGCAGCCAAGATTACTACGAGCAGTACTTC	.	.	TRBV4-1	TRBJ2-7
CASSQDRTWQETQYF	TGTGCCAGCAGCCAAGACAGGACTTGGCAAGAGACCCAGTACTTC	.	.	TRBV3-1	TRBJ2-5
CASSLASGAYNEQFF	TGTGCCAGCAGCTTGGCTAGCGGGGCATACAATGAGCAGTTCTTC	.	TRBD2	TRBV7-3	TRBJ2-1
CASRGQGIYEQYF	TGTGCCAGTAGGGGACAGGGGATCTACGAGCAGTACTTC	once	TRBD1	TRBV19	TRBJ2-7
CASSPLSGSGFQETQYF	TGTGCCAGCAGCCCCCTCTCCGGGTCTGGATTCCAAGAGACCCAGTACTTC	.	.	TRBV11-2	TRBJ2-5
CASSPRRGRGEFRGYTF	TGTGCCAGCAGTCCACGACGGGGGAGGGGAGAATTCCGGGGCTACACCTTC	.	.	TRBV6-1	TRBJ1-2
CASSRTSGNTDTQYF	TGTGCCAGCAGCCGGACTAGCGGAAACACAGATACGCAGTATTTT	.	TRBD2	TRBV13	TRBJ2-3
CASSHGTGVSQINYGYTF	TGCGCCAGCAGTCACGGGACAGGGGTTTCCCAAATTAACTATGGCTACACCTTC	.	TRBD1	TRBV23-1	TRBJ1-2
CAWVERRYYGYTF	TGTGCCTGGGTCGAGCGTAGATACTATGGCTACACCTTC	.	.	TRBV30	TRBJ1-2
CASNPFRGNSPLHF	TGTGCCAGCAACCCATTCCGGGGGAATTCACCCCTCCACTTT	.	.	TRBV28	TRBJ1-6